The sequence of this T cell receptor (beta chain) was determined in a study of response to subunit inactivated influenza vaccine. Study-wide results and caveats: Every seasonal influenza vaccination brings in few new T cells, the authors suggested.

The CDR3 length is 16 residues. V trimming: 3 bases; J trimming: 7 bases; junction bases outside the gene matches: 11. TCRdb re-called the RT-PCR reads through MiXCR, storing one row per CDR3 protein. The sample contains roughly 290,000 distinct CDR3 sequences, about a fifth of which appear only once. Worth noting for this clonotype: What it recognizes is unknown.

The chain employs TRBV23-1 and TRBJ1-5; 8 bases are shared with TRBD1. TRBV23-1 is marked as an open reading frame, function uncertain. Material: PBMCs from blood, obtained less than 22 months after vaccination. The source is a man aged 50-75 years who received an inactivated influenza vaccine. DNA for the CDR3: TGCGCCAGCAGTCACTCGGGACAGGAAAGAAACCAGCCCCAGCATTTT. Translating it yields CASSHSGQERNQPQHF.